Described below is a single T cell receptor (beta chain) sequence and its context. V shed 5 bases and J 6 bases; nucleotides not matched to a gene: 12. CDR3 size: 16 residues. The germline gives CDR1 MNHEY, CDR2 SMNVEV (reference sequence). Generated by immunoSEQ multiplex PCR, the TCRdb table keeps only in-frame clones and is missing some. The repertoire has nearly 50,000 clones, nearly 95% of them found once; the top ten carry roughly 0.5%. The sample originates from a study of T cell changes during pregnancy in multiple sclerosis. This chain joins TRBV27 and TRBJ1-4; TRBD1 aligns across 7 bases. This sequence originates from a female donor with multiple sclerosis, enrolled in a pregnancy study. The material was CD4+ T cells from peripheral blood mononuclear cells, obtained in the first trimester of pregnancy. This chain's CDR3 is CASSTTRSRGDEKLFF. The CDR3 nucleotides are TGTGCCAGCAGTACCACTCGTTCCAGGGGGGATGAAAAACTGTTTTTT.